A selection of T cell receptor beta chains follows, all from one sample in a study of OX40 agonist ivuxolimab in advanced cancers. Profiling relied on immunoSEQ multiplex PCR, and the TCRdb table lists in-frame clones only, not all of them. The sample lists tens of thousands of clones; around 81% were seen once. The sample was CD4+ or CD8+ T cells sorted from blood, taken in a trial of the OX40 agonist ivuxolimab. These receptors came from an adult with an advanced solid tumor such as melanoma, head and neck, liver or kidney cancer. Each CDR3 is given with its conserved first and last residue. Fields, in order: clone size, V gene, J gene, D gene, CDR3 protein, CDR3 DNA. The D gene is left open where the match is weak. Not every row has a clone size; where given, it reads once, few, many or a size class.

NA	TRBV14	TRBJ2-1	NA	CASSQDAYEQFF	TGTGCCAGCAGCCAAGATGCTTATGAGCAGTTCTTC
NA	TRBV6-5	TRBJ2-6	NA	CASRTTGANVLTF	TGTGCCAGCAGGACAACTGGGGCCAACGTCCTGACTTTC
NA	TRBV28	TRBJ1-5	TRBD1	CASSQTGTGGQPQHF	TGTGCCAGCAGCCAGACCGGGACAGGGGGACAGCCCCAGCATTTT
NA	TRBV19	TRBJ2-2	NA	CASSFPAGELFF	TGTGCCAGTAGTTTTCCCGCCGGGGAGCTGTTTTTT
few	TRBV19	TRBJ2-7	NA	CASSASGTRGDEQYF	TGTGCCAGTAGTGCGTCCGGGACACGGGGAGACGAGCAGTACTTC
NA	TRBV2	TRBJ2-6	NA	CASSEHGENSGANVLTF	TGTGCCAGCAGTGAACACGGCGAAAATTCCGGGGCCAACGTCCTGACTTTC
NA	TRBV2	TRBJ2-5	TRBD1	CASEQGAGETQYF	TGTGCCAGCGAGCAGGGGGCCGGGGAGACCCAGTACTTC
NA	TRBV28	TRBJ1-5	TRBD1	CASSFGQASNQPQHF	TGTGCCAGCAGTTTCGGACAGGCTAGCAATCAGCCCCAGCATTTT
NA	TRBV10-3	TRBJ2-2	TRBD2	CAISGSGTSGGNTGELFF	TGTGCCATCAGTGGTTCCGGGACTAGCGGGGGGAACACCGGGGAGCTGTTTTTT
NA	TRBV6-5	TRBJ1-4	NA	CASRTGGGSYGKLFF	TGTGCCAGCAGAACCGGCGGGGGCTCTTATGGGAAGCTGTTTTTT
NA	TRBV10-1	TRBJ2-1	TRBD2	CASSESGGRAGNEQFF	TGCGCCAGCAGTGAGTCAGGCGGGAGGGCCGGGAATGAGCAGTTCTTC
NA	TRBV5-8	TRBJ1-1	NA	CASSLGDGWNTEAFF	TGTGCCAGCAGCTTGGGTGACGGGTGGAACACTGAAGCTTTCTTT
few	TRBV19	TRBJ1-6	TRBD1	CASSRDRGSYNSPLHF	TGTGCCAGTAGTAGAGACAGGGGTTCCTATAATTCACCCCTCCACTTT
NA	TRBV9	TRBJ1-2	NA	CASQEGTSYGYTF	TGTGCCAGCCAAGAGGGGACCTCCTATGGCTACACCTTC
NA	TRBV9	TRBJ2-7	NA	CASSVEQSSYEQYF	TGTGCCAGCAGCGTCGAACAAAGCTCCTACGAGCAGTACTTC
NA	TRBV19	TRBJ2-1	TRBD2	CASSARDYYNEQFF	TGTGCCAGTAGTGCCCGGGACTACTACAATGAGCAGTTCTTC
NA	TRBV5-1	TRBJ1-1	NA	CASSLDGGMNTEAFF	TGCGCCAGCAGCTTGGACGGTGGAATGAACACTGAAGCTTTCTTT
NA	TRBV7-3	TRBJ2-3	TRBD1	CASSGQGANTQYF	TGTGCCAGCAGCGGACAGGGGGCGAATACGCAGTATTTT
NA	TRBV10-1	TRBJ1-1	TRBD1	CASPRTGLNTEAFF	TGCGCCAGCCCCCGGACAGGGCTGAACACTGAAGCTTTCTTT
NA	TRBV27	TRBJ2-7	TRBD1	CASTTADRGHEQYF	TGTGCCAGCACCACCGCGGACAGGGGGCATGAGCAGTACTTC
NA	TRBV10-3	TRBJ1-5	TRBD1	CAISDRDRGNQPQHF	TGTGCCATCAGTGACCGGGACAGGGGCAATCAGCCCCAGCATTTT
few	TRBV30	TRBJ2-1	NA	CAWSDVALQFF	TGTGCCTGGAGTGATGTGGCCCTACAGTTCTTC
NA	TRBV7-2	TRBJ1-3	NA	CASSLGSGSTGNTIYF	TGTGCCAGCAGCTTAGGTTCGGGGAGTACAGGAAACACCATATATTTT
NA	TRBV28	TRBJ2-2	NA	CASSLGIYTGELFF	TGTGCCAGCAGTTTAGGTATTTACACCGGGGAGCTGTTTTTT
NA	TRBV28	TRBJ1-5	NA	CASAGRLFEPQHF	TGTGCCAGCGCAGGACGTCTTTTCGAGCCCCAGCATTTT
NA	TRBV27	TRBJ2-2	TRBD2	CASTWGRVPGELFF	TGTGCCAGCACCTGGGGGAGGGTCCCCGGGGAGCTGTTTTTT
NA	TRBV7-2	TRBJ2-3	TRBD2	CASSTRLAGGPDTQYF	TGTGCCAGCAGCACTCGACTAGCGGGGGGGCCGGATACGCAGTATTTT
NA	TRBV30	TRBJ1-5	TRBD1	CAWSVGTDYSNQPQHF	TGTGCCTGGAGTGTCGGGACAGATTATAGCAATCAGCCCCAGCATTTT
few	TRBV15	TRBJ2-7	TRBD1	CATSSTGQSYEQYF	TGTGCCACCAGCTCTACGGGACAGAGCTACGAGCAGTACTTC
NA	TRBV4-1	TRBJ2-3	NA	CASNPGLNTDTQYF	TGCGCCAGCAACCCGGGACTGAACACAGATACGCAGTATTTT
NA	TRBV5-4	TRBJ2-7	NA	CASSSSTGTVVALGYEQYF	TGTGCCAGCAGCTCAAGTACCGGGACGGTTGTCGCCCTGGGCTACGAGCAGTACTTC
NA	TRBV5-4	TRBJ2-7	NA	CASSEGHSNEQYF	TGTGCCAGCAGCGAGGGACATAGCAACGAGCAGTACTTC
once	TRBV7-9	TRBJ2-3	NA	CASSLGYNTDTQYF	TGTGCCAGCAGCTTAGGATATAACACAGATACGCAGTATTTT
NA	TRBV6-1	TRBJ1-6	NA	CASSRGGDSPLHF	TGTGCCAGCAGCCGGGGGGGGGATTCACCCCTCCACTTT
NA	TRBV2	TRBJ2-5	NA	CASSLAMEETQYF	TGTGCCAGCAGTTTAGCAATGGAAGAGACCCAGTACTTC
NA	TRBV2	TRBJ1-5	NA	CASSETTGQDQPQHF	TGTGCCAGCAGTGAGACGACGGGCCAAGATCAGCCCCAGCATTTT
NA	TRBV6-5	TRBJ2-7	NA	CASTKRQGGSYEQYF	TGTGCCAGCACCAAGAGACAGGGAGGCTCCTACGAGCAGTACTTC